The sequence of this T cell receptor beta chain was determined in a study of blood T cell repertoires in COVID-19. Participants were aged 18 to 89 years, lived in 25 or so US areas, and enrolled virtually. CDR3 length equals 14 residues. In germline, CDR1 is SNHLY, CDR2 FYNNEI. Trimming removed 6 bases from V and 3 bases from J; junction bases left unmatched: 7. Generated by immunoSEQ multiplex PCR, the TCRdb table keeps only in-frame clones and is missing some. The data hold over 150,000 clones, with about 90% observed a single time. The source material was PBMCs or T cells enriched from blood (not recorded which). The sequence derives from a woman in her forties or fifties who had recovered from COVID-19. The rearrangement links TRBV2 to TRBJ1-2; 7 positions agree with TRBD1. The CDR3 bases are TGTGCCAGCAGGAACAGGGGAGGAGACTATGGCTACACCTTC. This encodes CASRNRGGDYGYTF.